The 15 T cell receptor beta chains below all came from one sample that was sequenced in a study of blood T cells in healthy people across ages. The second PCR ran roughly 6 to 11 cycles with a sample-barcoded 5' primer and J-beta primers. TCRdb used MiXCR to reprocess the 5' RACE reads, holding one entry per CDR3 protein. The table shows around 1,800,000 distinct CDR3 sequences, with 39% occurring only once. Sequenced input: blood. The receptors shown here come from a human donor in good health.

Worth noting for this clonotype: At one boundary the junction diverges from the germline segment, which might be a read error. The chain joins TRBV20-1 to TRBJ2-7; 8 bases are shared with TRBD2. Germline loops: CDR1 DFQATT, CDR2 SNEGSKA (reference sequence). The length of the CDR3 is 15 residues. The CDR3 is CSATKTGGDSCEQYF. CDR3 nucleotide sequence: TGCAGTGCTACAAAGACGGGGGGGGACTCCTGCGAGCAGTACTTC.

The chain carries TRBV7-9 and TRBJ1-2; D may be TRBD1 (5 bases). Trimming cost V 5 bases and J 8 bases, with 15 bases left between them. The CDR3 is 13 amino acids. The V gene's germline CDR1 is SEHNR and CDR2 FQNEAQ (reference sequence). The CDR3 region has the DNA TGTGCCAGCAGCGTTGGGACCTCAGGGGGCTACACCTTC. This encodes CASSVGTSGGYTF.

This clonotype was detected a few times. This chain uses TRBV9 with TRBJ1-2; the D is unclear. The germline CDR1 and CDR2 sequences are SGDLS and YYNGEE. Trimming removed 4 bases at V and 10 bases at J, with 20 bases between. This CDR3 has 14 amino acids. The CDR3 here is CASSPRGRARDYTF. The CDR3 DNA sequence: TGTGCCAGCAGCCCTAGAGGTCGGGCGCGGGACTACACCTTC.

This chain uses TRBV20-1 with TRBJ1-6; D is unresolved. This CDR3 comprises 11 residues. The V and J ends lost 8 bases and 6 bases respectively, with 8 bases between them. Germline V gene lookup returns CDR1 DFQATT and CDR2 SNEGSKA (reference sequence). CDR3 nucleotides: TGCAGTCTAGGCGGTAATTCACCCCTCCACTTT. Its translation: CSLGGNSPLHF.

This clonotype was recorded a few times. The chain is built from TRBV20-1 and TRBJ2-5; the D gene is possibly TRBD2 (5 bases). Germline-derived CDR1 and CDR2 are DFQATT and SNEGSKA (reference sequence). The CDR3 runs 14 residues. CDR3 nucleotides: TGCAGCGTGGGTGGGCGGGTCGATGGAGAGACCCAGTACTTC. This codes for CSVGGRVDGETQYF.

V and J are TRBV10-3 and TRBJ2-6; tentative D call: TRBD1 (6 bases). V was pared by 6 bases and J by 0 bases, with 12 bases between. Germline loops: CDR1 ENHRY, CDR2 SYGVKD. The CDR3 contains 16 residues. The DNA for the CDR3 is TGTGCCATCAGGTCTGACAGGCCCTCTGGGGCCAACGTCCTGACTTTC. Translating gives CAIRSDRPSGANVLTF.

In this sample, this clonotype turned up many times. The chain combines TRBV20-1 with TRBJ1-3; a possible D gene is TRBD1 (6 bases). CDR1 DFQATT and CDR2 SNEGSKA come from the germline V gene (reference sequence). V dropped 8 bases and J dropped 1 base, with 12 bases sitting between them. The CDR3 has 13 residues. DNA for the CDR3: TGCAGTCTACTGGACAGATCTGGAAACACCATATATTTT. Its translation is CSLLDRSGNTIYF.

The rearrangement links TRBV2 to TRBJ2-3; maybe TRBD1 (6 bases). V shed 7 bases and J shed 3 bases, with 17 bases lying between them. Germline-derived CDR1 and CDR2 are SNHLY and FYNNEI. The CDR3 is 15 residues long. The DNA of the CDR3 is TGTGCCAGCAACGACAGGAGTGGGATAACAGATACGCAGTATTTT. Amino acids: CASNDRSGITDTQYF.

The gene calls are TRBV29-1 and TRBJ1-2, with TRBD1 as a possible D gene (5 bases). The V gene lost 5 bases and the J gene lost 8 bases, with 15 bases spanning the gap. The CDR3 has 12 amino acids. Germline assignment: CDR1 SQVTM and CDR2 ANQGSEA. CDR3 bases: TGCAGCGTTTACAAAGGGGAATGGGGCTACACCTTC. This sequence encodes CSVYKGEWGYTF.

The chain carries TRBV6-5 and TRBJ2-7, with D unresolved. Germline V gene lookup returns CDR1 MNHEY and CDR2 SVGAGI. The CDR3 extends over 16 amino acids. Trimming removed 1 base from V and 6 bases from J, with 19 bases in between. For the CDR3, the DNA is TGTGCCAGCAGTTACTTAATATCGTGGCACCCGGTCGAGCAGTACTTC. Its translation is CASSYLISWHPVEQYF.

The rearrangement joins TRBV2 to TRBJ2-7, with a tentative D call TRBD2 (6 bases). The germline V and J ends were trimmed by 6 bases and 3 bases, with 15 bases remaining between them. Germline lookup yields CDR1 SNHLY and CDR2 FYNNEI. The CDR3 is 14 residues long. The CDR3 sequence is CASRRRRDRYEQYF. The DNA of the CDR3 is TGTGCCAGCAGGAGGAGGCGGGATCGCTACGAGCAGTACTTC.

This clonotype was seen only a few times. The chain joins TRBV13 to TRBJ2-5; 7 bases line up with TRBD2. Germline assignment: CDR1 PRHDT and CDR2 FYEKMQ (reference sequence). The CDR3 totals 17 residues. After removal of 3 bases from V and 3 bases from J, the junction contained 13 bases not matched to a gene. The CDR3 DNA sequence: TGTGCCAGCAGCTTTTGGGGGAGGGCCGGTTACAAAGAGACCCAGTACTTC. It codes for CASSFWGRAGYKETQYF. The complete variable domain, with remaining parts taken from reference TRBV13 and TRBJ2-5, reads AAGVIQSPRHLIKEKRETATLKCYPIPRHDTVYWYQQGPGQDPQFLISFYEKMQSDKGSIPDRFSAQQFSDYHSELNMSSLELGDSALYFCASSFWGRAGYKETQYFGPGTRLLVL.

This clonotype occurred a few times. V and J are TRBV7-7 and TRBJ2-1, with D hard to call. CDR1 is SSHAT and CDR2 is FNYEAQ in the germline V gene (reference sequence). V lost 5 bases, J lost 2 bases, and 16 bases lay in between. This CDR3 region has 16 residues. The CDR3 DNA sequence: TGTGCCAGCAGCCTCTTCACGGGCCCTGCCTACAATGAGCAGTTCTTC. Encoded protein: CASSLFTGPAYNEQFF.

The chain carries TRBV7-2 and TRBJ2-1, with D hard to call. CDR1 is SGHTA, CDR2 FQGNSA, per germline. The CDR3 sequence is 13 residues long. The V and J ends lost 5 bases and 6 bases respectively, with 11 bases between them. The CDR3 loop reads CASSRPWVNEQFF. CDR3 DNA: TGTGCCAGCAGCAGGCCCTGGGTCAATGAGCAGTTCTTC.

The gene calls are TRBV28 and TRBJ2-5; D is unresolved. This CDR3 has 14 amino acids. Germline CDR1 reads MDHEN; CDR2 reads SYDVKM. V lost 3 bases and J lost 11, with 19 bases in between. DNA of the CDR3: TGTGCCAGCAGTTTGAAACCATCCTCCCCCTGGCAGTACTTC. It codes for CASSLKPSSPWQYF. The full variable domain, with the rest looked up from reference TRBV28 and TRBJ2-5, is DVKVTQSSRYLVKRTGEKVFLECVQDMDHENMFWYRQDPGLGLRLIYFSYDVKMKEKGDIPEGYSVSREKKERFSLILESASTNQTSMYLCASSLKPSSPWQYFGPGTRLLVL.